The 4 T cell receptor beta chains listed next were all sequenced from one sample in a study of long-term antiretroviral therapy in people with HIV. Sequencing used immunoSEQ v3.0 at survey level. Profiling relied on immunoSEQ multiplex PCR, and the TCRdb table lists in-frame clones only, not all of them. In the table there are about 17,000 clones, around 74% of which are singletons. Sequencing was performed on unsorted PBMCs, taken 2.5 years before starting antiretroviral therapy. These receptors were taken from a woman aged 50 to 65 with HIV.

This sequence joins TRBV7-6 and TRBJ1-6; no clear D. CDR3 length equals 14 residues. The V gene's germline CDR1 is SGHVS and CDR2 FNYEAQ. The V and J ends lost 2 bases and 6 bases respectively, with 8 bases between them. CDR3: CASSLRGFNSPLHF. DNA of the CDR3: TGTGCCAGCAGCTTAAGAGGGTTTAATTCACCCCTCCACTTT.

This clone was detected a few times. The rearrangement uses TRBV9 and TRBJ1-6; 7 bases are a match to TRBD1. Germline V lookup: CDR1 SGDLS, CDR2 YYNGEE. There are 12 residues in the CDR3. V lost 3 bases and J lost 13; bases outside the gene matches: 4. As DNA, the CDR3 is TGTGCCAGCAGCGCAGGGGGGGAGCCCCTCCACTTT. It encodes CASSAGGEPLHF.

The V gene is TRBV5-1, the J gene TRBJ1-2; 8 bases are a match to TRBD1. In germline, CDR1 is SGHRS, CDR2 YFSETQ. The CDR3 length is 15 residues. The junction had 9 bases not matched to a gene; V was cut back by 4 bases and J by 4 bases. The CDR3 DNA is TGCGCCAGCAGCAAGGGACAGGTTGGACCCTATGGCTACACCTTC. Protein sequence: CASSKGQVGPYGYTF. The full variable domain, with the rest looked up from reference TRBV5-1 and TRBJ1-2, is KAGVTQTPRYLIKTRGQQVTLSCSPISGHRSVSWYQQTPGQGLQFLFEYFSETQRNKGNFPGRFSGRQFSNSRSEMNVSTLELGDSALYLCASSKGQVGPYGYTFGSGTRLTVV.

J is TRBJ2-3 and V is TRBV5-1, with D perhaps TRBD1 (6 bases). CDR1 and CDR2 (germline): SGHRS, YFSETQ. Trimming pared 0 bases from V and 2 bases from J, leaving 16 bases between. The CDR3 runs 17 residues. Here the CDR3 reads CASSLAGGQPFTDTQYF. The CDR3 nucleotides are TGCGCCAGCAGCTTGGCCGGCGGACAGCCATTCACAGATACGCAGTATTTT.